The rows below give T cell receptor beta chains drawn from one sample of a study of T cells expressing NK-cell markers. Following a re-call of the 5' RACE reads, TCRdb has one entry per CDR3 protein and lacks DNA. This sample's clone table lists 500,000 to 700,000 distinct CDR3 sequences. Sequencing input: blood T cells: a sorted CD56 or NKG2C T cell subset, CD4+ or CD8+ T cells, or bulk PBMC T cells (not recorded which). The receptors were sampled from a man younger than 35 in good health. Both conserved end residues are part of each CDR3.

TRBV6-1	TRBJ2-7	CASSPWDRDFEQYF
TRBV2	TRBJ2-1	CASSESSLFEQFF
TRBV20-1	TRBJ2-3	CSASLAGELDTQYF
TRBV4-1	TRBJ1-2	CASSQEYTRISGNYGYTF
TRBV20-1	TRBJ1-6	CSALTGVGDNSPLHF
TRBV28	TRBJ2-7	CASSLWGGSEQYF
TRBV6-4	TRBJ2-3	CASSESGVHTQYF
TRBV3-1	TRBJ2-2	CASSAHTGHTGELFF
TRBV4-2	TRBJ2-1	CASSQDWQGDNEQFF
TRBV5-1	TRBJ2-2	CASSRDGTRLPGELFF
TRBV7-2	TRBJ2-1	CASSRKSGYREQFF
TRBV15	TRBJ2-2	CATSRGGGTNTGELFF
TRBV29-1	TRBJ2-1	CSLGPGVGEQFF
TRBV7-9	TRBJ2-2	CASSRGPSVTNTGELFF
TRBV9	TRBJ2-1	CASSVDRTSSYNEQFF
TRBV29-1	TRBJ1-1	CSVELGESTEAFF
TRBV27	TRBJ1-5	CATHPSRPKIQPPAQHF
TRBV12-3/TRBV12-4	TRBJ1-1	CASKRKQVGNTEAFF
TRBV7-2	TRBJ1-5	CASSLSRGQPQHF
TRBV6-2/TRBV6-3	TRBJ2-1	CASSYSTSGRANEQFF
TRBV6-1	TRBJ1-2	CASSSGQGLLSGYTF
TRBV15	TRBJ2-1	CATSRTSGNEQFF
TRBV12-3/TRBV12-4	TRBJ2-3	CASSPYRAGRQDTQYF
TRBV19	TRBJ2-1	CASSVRMGLAGGTEQFF
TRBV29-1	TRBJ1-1	CSTGPRLMNTEAFF
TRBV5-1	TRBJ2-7	CASSGTGTSVSYEQYF
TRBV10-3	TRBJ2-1	CAIKREDAGGSYNEQFF
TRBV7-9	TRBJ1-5	CASTLGADQPQHF
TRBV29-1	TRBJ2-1	CSVKVGASAYNEQFF
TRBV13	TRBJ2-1	CASSGVSGKLFYNEQFF
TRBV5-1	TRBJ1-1	CASSLFRDRGYQGLMNTEAFF
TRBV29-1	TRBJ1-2	CSVLDRDYYGYTF
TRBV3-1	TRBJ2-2	CASSQPGTVTGELFF
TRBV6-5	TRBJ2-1	CASKGGGGHEQFF
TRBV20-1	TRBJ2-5	CSARKRDLRETQYF
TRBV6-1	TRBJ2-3	CASSRLAGGRTDTQYF
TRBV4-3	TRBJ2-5	CASSLWTGTQETQYF
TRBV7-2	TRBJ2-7	CASSLSILYEQYF
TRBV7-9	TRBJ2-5	CASSKGAGRTQYF
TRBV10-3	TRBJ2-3	CAISPGLSTDTQYF
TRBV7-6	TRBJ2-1	CASSSGTVTYNEQFF
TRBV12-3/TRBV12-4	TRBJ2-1	CASHNRRGEQFF
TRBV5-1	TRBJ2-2	CASSLSARDRVIGELFF
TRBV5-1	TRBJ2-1	CASSLPGGNEQFF
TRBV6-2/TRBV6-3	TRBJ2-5	CATLGTEETQYF